This TCR beta chain was recovered during a study of shared T cell receptors in the human thymus. The data were produced by immunoSEQ multiplex PCR, yet TCRdb's version contains in-frame clones alone and is incomplete. The sample carries around 340,000 clones, over 90% recorded once. CDR3 length equals 17 residues. V lost 3 bases and J 4 bases, leaving 19 bases between the germline ends. Germline V gene data show CDR1 as SGDLS and CDR2 as YYNGEE. The chain has TRBV9 and TRBJ1-4; D is unresolved. The sequenced material came from thymocytes. The TCR sequence derives from a human donor. CDR3 bases: TGTGCCAGCAGCGCAGACCCTCGCTGGTCGGATAATGAAAAACTGTTTTTT. Translating gives CASSADPRWSDNEKLFF.